This passage covers 12 T cell receptor beta chains from one sample sequenced in a study of blood T cell repertoires in COVID-19. Clones were read by immunoSEQ multiplex PCR, and TCRdb kept only the in-frame ones, dropping some. The sample shows 140,000 or so clones, 85% of them seen only once. Sequences were obtained from peripheral blood. Receptors were obtained from a human donor with acute or convalescent COVID-19. The donor label of this sample is uncertain.

V is TRBV7-3 and J is TRBJ2-7; 8 bases are shared with TRBD1. The V gene's germline CDR1 is SGHTA and CDR2 FQGTGA. V was pared by 4 bases and J by 5 bases, with 7 bases of the junction left unmatched. This CDR3 comprises 14 residues. The CDR3 nucleotides are TGTGCCAGCAGCTCCGGACAGGGCTTGGACGAGCAGTACTTC. This gives the protein CASSSGQGLDEQYF. The full variable domain, with the rest looked up from reference TRBV7-3 and TRBJ2-7, is GAGVSQTPSNKVTEKGKYVELRCDPISGHTALYWYRQSLGQGPEFLIYFQGTGAADDSGLPNDRFFAVRPEGSVSTLKIQRTERGDSAVYLCASSSGQGLDEQYFGPGTRLTVT.

V is TRBV9 and J is TRBJ1-3; no definite D call. The CDR3 has 17 residues. Germline-derived CDR1 and CDR2 are SGDLS and YYNGEE. V dropped 0 bases and J dropped 4 bases, with 17 bases sitting between them. This CDR3 reads CASSVGEDNRLGNTIYF. The CDR3, as DNA: TGTGCCAGCAGCGTAGGGGAGGATAATCGGCTCGGAAACACCATATATTTT.

The chain links TRBV2 to TRBJ2-3; no reliable D call. The CDR3 runs to 11 residues. CDR1 and CDR2 from the germline V gene are SNHLY and FYNNEI. Trimming shortened V by 4 bases and J by 5 bases, and 4 bases separated the two germline ends. In nucleotides, the CDR3 is TGTGCCAGCAGTGCGGGAGATACGCAGTATTTT. Its translation: CASSAGDTQYF.

This clone has only a few counts. The V gene is TRBV7-2, the J gene TRBJ1-2, with D possibly matching TRBD1 (6 bases). The CDR3 runs to 14 residues. Trimming cost V 5 bases and J 4 bases, with 14 bases left between them. Germline CDR1 and CDR2: SGHTA and FQGNSA. CDR3 amino acids: CASSNTGLGYGYTF. In nucleotides, the CDR3 is TGTGCCAGCAGCAATACAGGGTTGGGCTATGGCTACACCTTC.

The rearrangement links TRBV11-3 to TRBJ2-5; 12 bases align to TRBD2. Germline trimming cut 1 base from V and 5 bases from J; bases unmatched to any gene: 5. Germline values: CDR1 SGHNT, CDR2 YENEEA. This CDR3 is 16 amino acids long. Written as DNA, the CDR3 is TGTGCCAGCAGCTTAGGACTAGCGGGAGTCGGGGAGACCCAGTACTTC. This codes for CASSLGLAGVGETQYF.

A single count supports this clone. The chain links TRBV6-6 to TRBJ1-1; 7 bases fit TRBD1. Germline-derived CDR1 and CDR2 are MNHNY and SVGAGI (reference sequence). This CDR3 spans 17 amino acids. Germline trimming cut 6 bases from V and 0 bases from J; bases unmatched to any gene: 13. The CDR3 loop is CASRRAVRGSMNTEAFF. In DNA form, the CDR3 reads TGTGCCAGCAGGCGAGCGGTCAGGGGGTCTATGAACACTGAAGCTTTCTTT.

The chain couples TRBV29-1 to TRBJ1-4; 9 bases are a match to TRBD1. The CDR3 covers 13 residues. Trimming removed 4 bases from V and 5 bases from J; junction bases left unmatched: 2. Per the germline V gene, CDR1 is SQVTM and CDR2 is ANQGSEA. The CDR3 DNA is TGCAGCGTTGTCGGGACAGGGAATGAAAAACTGTTTTTT. This sequence encodes CSVVGTGNEKLFF.

The V gene is TRBV10-3, the J gene TRBJ1-3, with 8 bases fitting TRBD1. J was trimmed by 3 bases and V by 10 bases; bases with no gene match: 5. The CDR3 is 13 residues long. Per germline, CDR1 ENHRY and CDR2 SYGVKD. The CDR3 bases are TGTGCCACCTGGACAGGGAATGGAAACACCATATATTTT. Its protein is CATWTGNGNTIYF.

This sequence joins TRBV11-2 and TRBJ2-7; 9 bases match TRBD1. Germline V gene lookup returns CDR1 SGHAT and CDR2 FQNNGV. The junction had 13 bases not matched to a gene; V was cut back by 2 bases and J by 2 bases. The CDR3 has 18 residues. CDR3 sequence reads: CASSLIGTGYLFTYEQYF. CDR3 nucleotide sequence: TGTGCCAGCAGCTTAATCGGGACAGGGTACCTTTTTACCTACGAGCAGTACTTC.

This sequence joins TRBV7-2 and TRBJ1-2; D unresolved. This CDR3 contains 15 residues. Germline lookup yields CDR1 SGHTA and CDR2 FQGNSA. The V gene lost 4 bases and the J gene lost 3 bases, with 15 bases spanning the gap. As DNA, the CDR3 is TGTGCCAGCAGCTCAACAGTAATCAATTACTATGGCTACACCTTC. This translates into CASSSTVINYYGYTF.

The rearrangement joins TRBV5-1 to TRBJ2-5; 9 positions agree with TRBD1. This CDR3 contains 14 residues. CDR1 is SGHRS and CDR2 is YFSETQ in the germline V gene. V dropped 4 bases and J dropped 9; count of bases not matched to a gene: 10. The CDR3 DNA reads as TGCGCCAGCAGCACCTGGACAGGGGACGGGGCCCAGTACTTC. This codes for CASSTWTGDGAQYF.

The chain is built from TRBV19 and TRBJ2-1, with 8 bases that match TRBD2. The CDR3 has 15 residues. The germline V gene has CDR1 LNHDA and CDR2 SQIVND (reference sequence). J lost 4 bases, V lost 2 bases, and 4 bases had no gene match. The CDR3 here is CASSIQAGVYNEQFF. The CDR3 DNA sequence: TGTGCCAGTAGTATACAAGCGGGAGTTTACAATGAGCAGTTCTTC.